The 26 T cell receptor beta chains below come from one sample, sequenced in a study of blood T cell repertoires in COVID-19. Measured with immunoSEQ multiplex PCR; TCRdb has only the in-frame clones, and not every one. The table has about 42,000 clones, around four fifths seen once. The sequenced material came from peripheral blood. These receptors were obtained from a man in his forties or fifties with active COVID-19.

In nucleotides, the CDR3 is TGCAGCGTTGTCGGACGGGAGAACACCGGGGAGCTGTTTTTT. This codes for CSVVGRENTGELFF. This chain connects TRBV29-1 to TRBJ2-2; D is perhaps TRBD2 (5 bases). The CDR3 is 14 amino acids. Germline CDR1 reads SQVTM; CDR2 reads ANQGSEA. V lost 4 bases and J lost 1, with 10 bases in between.

The chain recombines TRBV7-2 with TRBJ1-2, with 7 positions matching TRBD1. This CDR3 has 15 residues. Germline V CDR1 and CDR2: SGHTA, FQGNSA. J gave up 5 bases and V 5 bases, and 11 bases lay outside the gene matches. The CDR3 region has the DNA TGTGCCAGCAGCCACCGGGACAGCTTACCTTATGGCTACACCTTC. It specifies CASSHRDSLPYGYTF.

CDR3 sequence (DNA): TGTGCCAGCAGTCAAAGACTAGCGGATACCTCCTACAATGAGCAGTTCTTC. Protein sequence: CASSQRLADTSYNEQFF. V and J are TRBV27 and TRBJ2-1; 9 bases fit TRBD2. V lost 5 bases to trimming and J lost 0 bases; unmatched junction nucleotides: 8. There are 17 residues in the CDR3. Germline V gene sequence: CDR1 MNHEY, CDR2 SMNVEV (reference sequence).

In this sample, this clone turned up once. V and J are TRBV7-9 and TRBJ2-7; unclear D gene. The CDR3 is made up of 11 amino acids. Germline-derived CDR1 and CDR2 are SEHNR and FQNEAQ (reference sequence). V lost 5 bases, J lost 6 bases, and 8 bases lay in between. The CDR3 here is CASSPYSEQYF. As DNA, the CDR3 is TGTGCCAGCAGCCCTTACTCCGAGCAGTACTTC.

This sequence joins TRBV5-4 and TRBJ1-1; D may be TRBD1 (6 bases). The V gene lost 8 bases and the J gene lost 5 bases, with 19 bases spanning the gap. This CDR3 comprises 14 residues. CDR1 and CDR2 (germline): SGHNT, YYREEE (reference sequence). The chain's CDR3 is CASNLGGAGTEAFF. The CDR3 bases are TGTGCCAGTAATTTGGGGGGGGCAGGAACTGAAGCTTTCTTT.

The rearrangement joins TRBV15 to TRBJ2-2; 10 bases match TRBD2. Per germline, CDR1 LNHNV and CDR2 YYDKDF (reference sequence). The length of the CDR3 is 18 residues. The ends lost 1 base at V and 1 base at J; junction bases unmatched: 6. The CDR3 sequence: CATSRGLLAGRNTGELFF. In DNA form, the CDR3 reads TGTGCCACCAGCAGAGGTTTACTAGCGGGACGGAACACCGGGGAGCTGTTTTTT.

The rearrangement joins TRBV6-2 or TRBV6-3 to TRBJ1-2; D is possibly TRBD1 (5 bases). The V gene's germline CDR1 is MNHEY and CDR2 SVGEGT. The CDR3 consists of 15 residues. The ends were cut back, 4 bases at V and 6 bases at J, with 18 bases in the middle. CDR3 region: CASSLRAGNPHGYTF. Here the CDR3 DNA reads TGTGCCAGCAGTTTACGGGCAGGGAACCCGCATGGCTACACCTTC.

J is TRBJ2-4 and V is TRBV6-2 or TRBV6-3; 13 bases line up with TRBD2. CDR1 MNHEY and CDR2 SVGEGT come from the germline V gene. The CDR3 spans 17 residues. Trimming at V came to 5 bases and at J to 4 bases, leaving 8 bases not matched to a gene. CDR3 sequence reads: CASSTPTSGRHKNIQYF. CDR3 nucleotides: TGTGCCAGCAGTACGCCGACTAGCGGGAGGCATAAAAACATTCAGTACTTC.

The chain is built from TRBV7-2 and TRBJ2-3, with 10 positions matching TRBD1. Losses at the gene ends were 5 bases for V and 5 bases for J; bases not matched to a gene: 7. There are 15 residues in the CDR3. CDR1 is SGHTA and CDR2 is FQGNSA in the germline V gene. The CDR3, as DNA: TGTGCCAGCAGCCCCAGGACAGGGGGAAGAGATACGCAGTATTTT. Translation gives CASSPRTGGRDTQYF.

The CDR3 DNA follows: TGTGCCAGCAGTTCCCCGTCCAACACCGGGGAGCTGTTTTTT. This encodes CASSSPSNTGELFF. The chain recombines TRBV6-5 with TRBJ2-2, with no clear D. The CDR3 extends over 14 amino acids. V lost 4 bases to trimming and J lost 2 bases, with 8 bases between them. Germline V lookup: CDR1 MNHEY, CDR2 SVGAGI.

The V gene is TRBV27, the J gene TRBJ2-4; possibly TRBD2 for D (5 bases). The V and J ends lost 8 bases and 3 bases respectively, with 11 bases between them. The CDR3 loop spans 13 amino acids. Germline CDR1 and CDR2: MNHEY and SMNVEV (reference sequence). The CDR3 region is CASGSWDKNIQYF. CDR3 coding DNA: TGTGCCAGCGGGAGTTGGGACAAAAACATTCAGTACTTC.

The chain couples TRBV5-1 to TRBJ2-1; the D gene is possibly TRBD2 (5 bases). The germline V and J ends were trimmed by 0 bases and 8 bases, with 15 bases remaining between them. The CDR3 runs to 15 residues. Per the germline V gene, CDR1 is SGHRS and CDR2 is YFSETQ. The CDR3 loop is CASSLGETGLDEQFF. CDR3 in DNA: TGCGCCAGCAGCTTGGGGGAGACCGGTCTCGATGAGCAGTTCTTC.

The chain employs TRBV24-1 and TRBJ2-5; 8 nucleotides align to TRBD1. The J segment lost 2 bases and the V segment lost 6 bases, leaving 1 base of the junction unmatched. The CDR3 covers 13 residues. The germline gives CDR1 KGHDR, CDR2 SFDVKD. The CDR3 bases are TGTGCCACCAGTCGGACAGGGCAAGAGACCCAGTACTTC. It translates to CATSRTGQETQYF.

This chain uses TRBV25-1 with TRBJ2-1; D possibly corresponds to TRBD1 (6 bases). CDR1 and CDR2 from the germline V gene are MGHDK and SYGVNS. The CDR3 consists of 17 residues. The ends were cut back, 6 bases at V and 0 bases at J, with 18 bases in the middle. CDR3 residues: CASSAPQGQNSYNEQFF. For the CDR3, the DNA is TGTGCCAGCAGCGCCCCCCAGGGACAAAACTCCTACAATGAGCAGTTCTTC.

The rearrangement links TRBV9 to TRBJ1-4; the match to TRBD1 covers 10 bases. Germline CDR1 reads SGDLS; CDR2 reads YYNGEE. Trimming took 3 bases from V and 5 from J; bases not matched to a gene: 4. The CDR3 sequence is 15 residues long. The CDR3: CASSERDRGNEKLFF. The CDR3 DNA reads as TGTGCCAGCAGCGAACGGGACAGGGGCAATGAAAAACTGTTTTTT.

This chain uses TRBV5-6 with TRBJ2-3; 10 bases match TRBD2. The CDR3 totals 18 residues. Trimming removed 4 bases from V and 0 bases from J; junction bases left unmatched: 11. The germline V gene encodes CDR1 SGHDT and CDR2 YYEEEE. The CDR3 reads CASSPPDIAGGSTDTQYF. CDR3 nucleotide sequence: TGTGCCAGCAGCCCACCGGATATAGCGGGAGGAAGCACAGATACGCAGTATTTT.

The V gene is TRBV11-3, the J gene TRBJ2-7; D possibly corresponds to TRBD2 (6 bases). Germline V lookup: CDR1 SGHNT, CDR2 YENEEA. The CDR3 has 15 residues. Between the trimmed V and J ends, which lost 2 bases and 2 bases, there was a span of 13 bases. The CDR3 loop is CASSLFRGAAYEQYF. The CDR3 DNA is TGTGCCAGCAGCTTATTTCGCGGGGCCGCCTACGAGCAGTACTTC.

This chain uses TRBV9 with TRBJ1-6; a weak D match, TRBD1 (6 bases). Germline lookup yields CDR1 SGDLS and CDR2 YYNGEE. V lost 8 bases and J 10 bases, leaving 13 bases between the germline ends. CDR3 length: 12 residues. The CDR3 protein is CASPQGRSPLHF. The CDR3 DNA reads TGTGCCAGTCCCCAGGGGCGGTCACCCCTCCACTTT.

This chain uses TRBV4-1 with TRBJ2-2; D possibly corresponds to TRBD2 (6 bases). There are 15 residues in the CDR3. The ends were cut back, 1 base at V and 8 bases at J, with 14 bases in the middle. The germline gives CDR1 MGHRA, CDR2 YSYEKL. The CDR3, as DNA: TGCGCCAGCAGCCAAGGAGCACCTCGGGGGGGGGAGCTGTTTTTT. Amino acid sequence: CASSQGAPRGGELFF.

V is TRBV28 and J is TRBJ2-1; D is perhaps TRBD2 (6 bases). Trimming removed 0 bases from V and 1 base from J, with 7 bases in between. CDR1 is MDHEN and CDR2 is SYDVKM in the germline V gene. The CDR3 runs to 15 residues. This chain's CDR3 is CASSLWGGSYNEQFF. The CDR3 coding sequence is TGTGCCAGCAGTTTATGGGGGGGATCCTACAATGAGCAGTTCTTC.

The J gene is TRBJ2-1, the V gene TRBV2; D may be TRBD1 (5 bases). The CDR3 contains 14 residues. Trimming cost V 1 base and J 3 bases, with 7 bases left between them. Germline loops: CDR1 SNHLY, CDR2 FYNNEI. Here the CDR3 reads CASSEGQGYNEQFF. CDR3 DNA sequence: TGTGCCAGCAGTGAAGGCCAGGGCTACAATGAGCAGTTCTTC. Drawing the rest from reference TRBV2 and TRBJ2-1, the complete variable domain is EPEVTQTPSHQVTQMGQEVILRCVPISNHLYFYWYRQILGQKVEFLVSFYNNEISEKSEIFDDQFSVERPDGSNFTLKIRSTKLEDSAMYFCASSEGQGYNEQFFGPGTRLTVL.

The chain's CDR3 is CASSITGYSNYGYTF. Here the CDR3 DNA reads TGTGCCAGTAGTATTACAGGATACTCAAACTATGGCTACACCTTC. This rearrangement joins TRBV19 to TRBJ1-2; TRBD1 is a possible D gene (5 bases). Germline V gene sequence: CDR1 LNHDA, CDR2 SQIVND (reference sequence). With 3 bases removed from V and 2 bases from J, the gap between germline ends came to 13 bases. The CDR3 runs 15 residues.

This rearrangement joins TRBV12-3 or TRBV12-4 to TRBJ1-1; possibly TRBD1 for D (6 bases). The CDR3 contains 13 residues. Trimming removed 5 bases from V and 8 bases from J, with 15 bases in between. The CDR3 here is CASSLDRRREAFF. In DNA, the CDR3 is TGTGCCAGCAGTCTTGACAGGAGGCGCGAAGCTTTCTTT.

J is TRBJ1-5 and V is TRBV18; TRBD1 matches 8 bases. Germline loops: CDR1 KGHSH, CDR2 LQKENI. V gave up 6 bases and J gave up 0 bases; unmatched junction bases: 10. This CDR3 is 17 amino acids long. CDR3 amino acids: CASSQGQGIYSNQPQHF. Written as DNA, the CDR3 is TGTGCCAGCTCTCAAGGACAGGGCATATATAGCAATCAGCCCCAGCATTTT.

The gene calls are TRBV12-5 and TRBJ2-2, with D perhaps TRBD2 (5 bases). This CDR3 has 17 amino acids. Germline V gene data show CDR1 as LGHNT and CDR2 as FRNRAP. V gave up 2 bases and J gave up 5 bases, with 18 bases separating them. CDR3 residues: CASGLLGRGLATGELFF. DNA for the CDR3: TGTGCTAGTGGTTTGTTGGGGAGAGGGCTCGCTACCGGGGAGCTGTTTTTT.

This CDR3 reads CASSYVATTGELFF. The CDR3 nucleotides read TGCGCCAGCAGCTACGTAGCGACCACCGGGGAGCTGTTTTTT. J is TRBJ2-2 and V is TRBV5-1, with D tentatively TRBD2 (5 bases). Trimming shortened V by 3 bases and J by 4 bases, and 10 bases separated the two germline ends. The CDR3 totals 14 residues. The germline gives CDR1 SGHRS, CDR2 YFSETQ. Full variable domain (missing parts from reference TRBV5-1 and TRBJ2-2): KAGVTQTPRYLIKTRGQQVTLSCSPISGHRSVSWYQQTPGQGLQFLFEYFSETQRNKGNFPGRFSGRQFSNSRSEMNVSTLELGDSALYLCASSYVATTGELFFGEGSRLTVL.